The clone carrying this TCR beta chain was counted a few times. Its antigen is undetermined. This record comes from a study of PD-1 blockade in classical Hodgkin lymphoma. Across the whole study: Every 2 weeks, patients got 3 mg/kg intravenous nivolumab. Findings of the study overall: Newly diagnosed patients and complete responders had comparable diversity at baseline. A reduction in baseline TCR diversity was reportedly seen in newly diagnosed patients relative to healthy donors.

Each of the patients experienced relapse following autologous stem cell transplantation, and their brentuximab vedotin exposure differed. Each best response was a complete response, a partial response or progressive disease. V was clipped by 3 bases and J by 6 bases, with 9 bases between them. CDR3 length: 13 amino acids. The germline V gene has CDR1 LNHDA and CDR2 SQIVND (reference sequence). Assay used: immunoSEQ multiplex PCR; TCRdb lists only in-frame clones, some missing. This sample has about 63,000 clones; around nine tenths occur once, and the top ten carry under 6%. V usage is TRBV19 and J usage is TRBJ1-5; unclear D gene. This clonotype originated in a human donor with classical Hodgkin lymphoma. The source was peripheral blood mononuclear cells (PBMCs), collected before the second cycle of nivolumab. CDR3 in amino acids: CASSIGVSQPQHF. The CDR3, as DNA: TGTGCCAGTAGTATCGGGGTAAGTCAGCCCCAGCATTTT.